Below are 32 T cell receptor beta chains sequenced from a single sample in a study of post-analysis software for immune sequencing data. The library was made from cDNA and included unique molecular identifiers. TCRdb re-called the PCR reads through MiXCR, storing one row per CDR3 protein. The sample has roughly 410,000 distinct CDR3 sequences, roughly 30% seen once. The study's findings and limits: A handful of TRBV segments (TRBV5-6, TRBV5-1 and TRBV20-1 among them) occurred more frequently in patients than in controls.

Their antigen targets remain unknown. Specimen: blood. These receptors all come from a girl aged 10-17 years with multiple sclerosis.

The CDR3 DNA is TGCAGTGTTCCGCCCGGCATACCCAATCAGCCCCAGCATTTT. Residues: CSVPPGIPNQPQHF. This chain uses TRBV20-1 with TRBJ1-5; no reliable D call. CDR1 and CDR2 from the germline V gene are DFQATT and SNEGSKA (reference sequence). Trimming took off 7 bases at V and 3 bases at J, with 16 bases between the two ends. The CDR3 sequence is 14 residues long.

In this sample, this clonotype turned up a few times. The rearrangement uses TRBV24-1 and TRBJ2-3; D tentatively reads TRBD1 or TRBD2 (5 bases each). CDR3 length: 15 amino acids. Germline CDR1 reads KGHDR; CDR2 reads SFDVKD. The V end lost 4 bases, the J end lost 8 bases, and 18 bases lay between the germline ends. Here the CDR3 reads CATSDGGPSRGTQYF. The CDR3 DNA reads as TGTGCCACCAGTGACGGAGGACCCTCTAGGGGTACGCAGTATTTT.

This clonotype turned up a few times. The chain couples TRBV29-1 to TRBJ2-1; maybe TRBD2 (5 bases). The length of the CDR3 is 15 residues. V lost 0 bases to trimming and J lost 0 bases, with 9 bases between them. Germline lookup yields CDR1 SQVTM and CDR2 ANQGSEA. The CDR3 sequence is CSVEDSGSSYNEQFF. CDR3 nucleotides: TGCAGCGTTGAAGACAGCGGTAGCTCCTACAATGAGCAGTTCTTC.

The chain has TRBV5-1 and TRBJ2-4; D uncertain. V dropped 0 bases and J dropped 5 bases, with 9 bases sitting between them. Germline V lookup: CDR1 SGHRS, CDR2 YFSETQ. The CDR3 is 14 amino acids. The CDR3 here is CASSLGEVQNIQYF. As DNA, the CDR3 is TGCGCCAGCAGCTTGGGGGAAGTGCAAAACATTCAGTACTTC.

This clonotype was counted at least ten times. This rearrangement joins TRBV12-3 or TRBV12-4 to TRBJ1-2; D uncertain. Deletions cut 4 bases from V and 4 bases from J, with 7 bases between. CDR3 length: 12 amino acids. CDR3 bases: TGTGCCAGCAGTTCGGGAGGCTATGGCTACACCTTC. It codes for CASSSGGYGYTF.

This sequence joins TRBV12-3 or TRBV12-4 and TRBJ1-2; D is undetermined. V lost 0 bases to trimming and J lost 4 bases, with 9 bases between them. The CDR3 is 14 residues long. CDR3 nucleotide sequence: TGTGCCAGCAGTTTAGCCGGTGCTGGCTATGGCTACACCTTC. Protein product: CASSLAGAGYGYTF.

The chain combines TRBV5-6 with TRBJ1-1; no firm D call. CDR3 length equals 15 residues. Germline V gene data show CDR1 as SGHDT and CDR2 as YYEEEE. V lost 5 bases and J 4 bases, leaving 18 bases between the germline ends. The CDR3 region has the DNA TGTGCCAGCAGTCACAGACGGCCGCCGGGCACTGAAGCTTTCTTT. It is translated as CASSHRRPPGTEAFF.

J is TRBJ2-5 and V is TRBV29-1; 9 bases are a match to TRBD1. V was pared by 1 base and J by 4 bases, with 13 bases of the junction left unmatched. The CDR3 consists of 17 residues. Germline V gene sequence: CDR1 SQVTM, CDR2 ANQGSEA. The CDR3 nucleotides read TGCAGCGTTGAAGCTTTCCCGGGACAGGGAGGAGGAGAGACCCAGTACTTC. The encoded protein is CSVEAFPGQGGGETQYF.

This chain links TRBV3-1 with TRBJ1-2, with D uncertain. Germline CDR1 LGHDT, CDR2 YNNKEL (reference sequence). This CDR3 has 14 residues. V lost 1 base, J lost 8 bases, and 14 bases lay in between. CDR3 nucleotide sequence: TGTGCCAGCAGCCAAGTAGGTCAGGAGGACGGCTACACCTTC. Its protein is CASSQVGQEDGYTF.

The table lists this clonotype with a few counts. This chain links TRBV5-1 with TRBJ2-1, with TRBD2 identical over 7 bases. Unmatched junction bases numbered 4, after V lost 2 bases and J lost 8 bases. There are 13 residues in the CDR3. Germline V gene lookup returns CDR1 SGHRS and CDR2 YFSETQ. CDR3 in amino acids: CASSFRLADEQFF. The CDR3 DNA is TGCGCCAGCAGCTTTAGACTAGCCGATGAGCAGTTCTTC.

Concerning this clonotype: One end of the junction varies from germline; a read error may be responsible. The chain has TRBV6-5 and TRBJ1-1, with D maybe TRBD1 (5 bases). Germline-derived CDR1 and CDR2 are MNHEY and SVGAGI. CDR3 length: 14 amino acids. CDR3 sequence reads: CVSRWDGGNTEAFF. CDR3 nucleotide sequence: TGTGTCAGCAGATGGGACGGAGGCAACACTGAAGCTTTCTTT.

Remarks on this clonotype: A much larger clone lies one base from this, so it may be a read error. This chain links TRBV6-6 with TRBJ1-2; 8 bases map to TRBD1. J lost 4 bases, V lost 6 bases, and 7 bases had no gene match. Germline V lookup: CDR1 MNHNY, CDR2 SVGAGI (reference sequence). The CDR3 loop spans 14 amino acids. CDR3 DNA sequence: TGTGCCAGCAGAGACAGGACAGGGAGCTATGGCTACACCTTC. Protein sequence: CASRDRTGSYGYTF.

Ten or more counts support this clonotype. CDR3 coding DNA: TGCGCCAGCAGCCAAGATTCCAGCGGGGGGTGGACAGATACGCAGTATTTT. Protein product: CASSQDSSGGWTDTQYF. The V and J genes are TRBV4-1 and TRBJ2-3; the match to TRBD2 covers 9 bases. CDR1 is MGHRA, CDR2 YSYEKL, per germline. The J segment lost 3 bases and the V segment lost 0 bases, leaving 7 bases of the junction unmatched. This CDR3 is 17 amino acids long.

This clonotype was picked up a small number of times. In nucleotides, the CDR3 is TGTGCCAGCAGCTTAGGGCAGGGGATGGCCTACGAGCAGTACTTC. Amino acid sequence: CASSLGQGMAYEQYF. The J gene is TRBJ2-7, the V gene TRBV7-9, with a weak D call TRBD1 (6 bases). The CDR3 consists of 15 residues. Trimming left V 1 base short and J 2 bases short, with 12 bases between. The germline gives CDR1 SEHNR, CDR2 FQNEAQ (reference sequence). Full variable domain (missing parts from reference TRBV7-9 and TRBJ2-7): DTGVSQNPRHKITKRGQNVTFRCDPISEHNRLYWYRQTLGQGPEFLTYFQNEAQLEKSRLLSDRFSAERPKGSFSTLEIQRTEQGDSAMYLCASSLGQGMAYEQYFGPGTRLTVT.

The CDR3: CASRGSDSRYGYTF. DNA of the CDR3: TGTGCCAGCAGAGGAAGCGATTCCCGCTATGGCTACACCTTC. V gene TRBV7-6 combines with J gene TRBJ1-2, with D hard to call. The V gene lost 6 bases and the J gene lost 4 bases, with 15 bases spanning the gap. Germline-derived CDR1 and CDR2 are SGHVS and FNYEAQ. The CDR3 extends over 14 amino acids.

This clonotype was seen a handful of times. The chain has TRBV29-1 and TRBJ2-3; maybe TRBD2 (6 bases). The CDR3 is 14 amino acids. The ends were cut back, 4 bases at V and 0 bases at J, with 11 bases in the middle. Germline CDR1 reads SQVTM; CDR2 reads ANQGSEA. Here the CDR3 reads CSVVRRGSTDTQYF. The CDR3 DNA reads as TGCAGCGTTGTTCGTCGGGGGAGCACAGATACGCAGTATTTT.

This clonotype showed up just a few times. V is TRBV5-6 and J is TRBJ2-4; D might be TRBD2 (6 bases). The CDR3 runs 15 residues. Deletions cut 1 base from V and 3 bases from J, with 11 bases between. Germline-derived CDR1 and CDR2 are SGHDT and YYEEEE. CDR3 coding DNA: TGTGCCAGCAGCTTGACGGGAGTACTCAAAAACATTCAGTACTTC. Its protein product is CASSLTGVLKNIQYF. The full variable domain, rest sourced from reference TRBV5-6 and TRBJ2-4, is DAGVTQSPTHLIKTRGQQVTLRCSPKSGHDTVSWYQQALGQGPQFIFQYYEEEERQRGNFPDRFSGHQFPNYSSELNVNALLLGDSALYLCASSLTGVLKNIQYFGAGTRLSVL.

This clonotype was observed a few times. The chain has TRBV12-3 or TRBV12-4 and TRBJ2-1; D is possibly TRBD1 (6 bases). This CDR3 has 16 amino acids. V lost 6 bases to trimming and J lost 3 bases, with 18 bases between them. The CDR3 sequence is CASSPPGVRGYNEQFF. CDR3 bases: TGTGCCAGCAGCCCCCCAGGGGTAAGGGGCTACAATGAGCAGTTCTTC.

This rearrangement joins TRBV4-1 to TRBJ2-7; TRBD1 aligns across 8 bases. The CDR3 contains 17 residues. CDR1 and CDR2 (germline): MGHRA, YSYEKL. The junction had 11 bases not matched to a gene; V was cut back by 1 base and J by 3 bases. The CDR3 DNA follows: TGCGCCAGCAGCCAAGGGTGGAGGACAGGGACCTTCTACGAGCAGTACTTC. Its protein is CASSQGWRTGTFYEQYF.

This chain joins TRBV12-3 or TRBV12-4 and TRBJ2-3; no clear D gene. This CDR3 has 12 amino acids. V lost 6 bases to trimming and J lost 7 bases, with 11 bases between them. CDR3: CASRGPGYTQYF. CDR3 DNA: TGTGCCAGCAGGGGCCCCGGTTATACGCAGTATTTT.

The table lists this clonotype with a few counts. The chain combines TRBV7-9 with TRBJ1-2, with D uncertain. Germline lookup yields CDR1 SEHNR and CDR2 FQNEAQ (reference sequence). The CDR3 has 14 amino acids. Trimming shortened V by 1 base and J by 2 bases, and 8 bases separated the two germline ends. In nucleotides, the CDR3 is TGTGCCAGCAGCTTAGACCCGGGGAACTATGGCTACACCTTC. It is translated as CASSLDPGNYGYTF.

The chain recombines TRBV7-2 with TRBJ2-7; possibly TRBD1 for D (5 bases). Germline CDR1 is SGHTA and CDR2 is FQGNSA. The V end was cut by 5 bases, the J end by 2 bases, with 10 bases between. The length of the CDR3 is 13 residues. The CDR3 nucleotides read TGTGCCAGCAGCCCGCAGGGCCCCTACGAGCAGTACTTC. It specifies CASSPQGPYEQYF.

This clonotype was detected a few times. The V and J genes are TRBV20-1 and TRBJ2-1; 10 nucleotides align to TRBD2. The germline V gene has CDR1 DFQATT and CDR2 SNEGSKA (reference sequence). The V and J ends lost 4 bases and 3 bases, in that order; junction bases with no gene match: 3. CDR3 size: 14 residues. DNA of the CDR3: TGCAGTGCTATAAGCGGGGGGGGCTACAATGAGCAGTTCTTC. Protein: CSAISGGGYNEQFF.

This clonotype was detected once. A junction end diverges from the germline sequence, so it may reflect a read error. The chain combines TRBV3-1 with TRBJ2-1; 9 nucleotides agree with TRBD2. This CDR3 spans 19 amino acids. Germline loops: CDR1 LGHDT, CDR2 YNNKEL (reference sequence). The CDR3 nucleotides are TGTGCCAGCAACCAAGACGTCCGGCGGGGGGGGGCTGCCTACAATGAGCAGTTCTTC. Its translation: CASNQDVRRGGAAYNEQFF.

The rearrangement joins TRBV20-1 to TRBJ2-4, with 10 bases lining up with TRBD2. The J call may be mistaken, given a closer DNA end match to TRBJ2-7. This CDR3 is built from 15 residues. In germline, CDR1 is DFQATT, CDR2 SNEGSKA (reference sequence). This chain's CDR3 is CSAVHSGGRLYEQYF. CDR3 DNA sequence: TGCAGTGCAGTACATAGCGGGGGGCGTCTGTACGAGCAGTACTTC.

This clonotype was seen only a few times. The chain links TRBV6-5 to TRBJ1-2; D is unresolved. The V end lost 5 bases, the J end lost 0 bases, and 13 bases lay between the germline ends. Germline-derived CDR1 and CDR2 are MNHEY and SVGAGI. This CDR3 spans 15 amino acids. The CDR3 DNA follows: TGTGCCAGCAGTCCCCCAGGATATACTAACTATGGCTACACCTTC. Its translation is CASSPPGYTNYGYTF.

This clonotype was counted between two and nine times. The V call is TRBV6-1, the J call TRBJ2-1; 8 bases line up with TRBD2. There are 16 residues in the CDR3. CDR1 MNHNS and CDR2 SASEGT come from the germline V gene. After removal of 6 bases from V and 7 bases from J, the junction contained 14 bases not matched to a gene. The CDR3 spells CASSVPGGGPRNEQFF. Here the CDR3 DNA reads TGTGCCAGCAGCGTCCCGGGGGGGGGCCCACGGAATGAGCAGTTCTTC.

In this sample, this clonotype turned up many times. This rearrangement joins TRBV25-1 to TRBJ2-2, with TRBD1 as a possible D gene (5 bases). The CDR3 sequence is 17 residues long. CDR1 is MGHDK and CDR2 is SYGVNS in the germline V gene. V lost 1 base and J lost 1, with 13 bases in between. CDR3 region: CASSESLDTLNTGELFF. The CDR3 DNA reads TGTGCCAGCAGTGAATCCCTGGACACCCTGAACACCGGGGAGCTGTTTTTT. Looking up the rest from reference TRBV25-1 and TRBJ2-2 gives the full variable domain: EADIYQTPRYLVIGTGKKITLECSQTMGHDKMYWYQQDPGMELHLIHYSYGVNSTEKGDLSSESTVSRIRTEHFPLTLESARPSHTSQYLCASSESLDTLNTGELFFGEGSRLTVL.

CDR3 bases: TGTGCCAGCAGTGCCTCTGGCGGGGGCTACACCTTC. Its translation: CASSASGGGYTF. The J gene is TRBJ1-2, the V gene TRBV5-6; D is unresolved. This CDR3 region has 12 residues. Germline CDR1 SGHDT, CDR2 YYEEEE. V was pared by 5 bases and J by 8 bases, with 13 bases between. Full variable domain (outside the CDR3, taken from reference TRBV5-6 and TRBJ1-2): DAGVTQSPTHLIKTRGQQVTLRCSPKSGHDTVSWYQQALGQGPQFIFQYYEEEERQRGNFPDRFSGHQFPNYSSELNVNALLLGDSALYLCASSASGGGYTFGSGTRLTVV.

The CDR3 DNA follows: TGCGCCAGCAGCATAATGACAGGGGGCTCCGCCGCGAGCTCTGGAAACACCATATATTTT. Translating gives CASSIMTGGSAASSGNTIYF. The chain links TRBV4-1 to TRBJ1-3; 10 nucleotides agree with TRBD1. CDR1 and CDR2 (germline): MGHRA, YSYEKL. The trim removed 5 bases at V and 0 bases at J, leaving 16 bases unmatched. The CDR3 covers 20 residues.

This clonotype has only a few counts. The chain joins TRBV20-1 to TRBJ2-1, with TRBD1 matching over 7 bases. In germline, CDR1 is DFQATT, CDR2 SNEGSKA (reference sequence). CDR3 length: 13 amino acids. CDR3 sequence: CSADREFDNEQFF. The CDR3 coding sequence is TGCAGCGCCGACAGGGAATTCGACAATGAGCAGTTCTTC.

The CDR3: CASSQGLADPYNEQFF. The CDR3 DNA reads TGTGCCAGCAGCCAAGGACTAGCGGACCCCTACAATGAGCAGTTCTTC. V usage is TRBV7-2 and J usage is TRBJ2-1; 10 bases agree with TRBD2. The V segment lost 5 bases and the J segment 2 bases; nucleotides outside the gene matches: 6. Germline V lookup: CDR1 SGHTA, CDR2 FQGNSA. The CDR3 totals 16 residues.